These 29 T cell receptor beta chains were all obtained from the same sample, sequenced in a study of monozygotic twins with cystic fibrosis. Clones were sequenced by immunoSEQ multiplex PCR, and TCRdb holds only the in-frame ones, with some missing. The sample comprises 30,000 or so clones, roughly 90% of which are singletons, and under 1% rests with the top ten. The sample was blood. The receptors stem from a girl aged 2 to 10 with cystic fibrosis.

V and J are TRBV7-2 and TRBJ2-5; a possible D gene is TRBD1 (6 bases). Germline lookup yields CDR1 SGHTA and CDR2 FQGNSA. This CDR3 spans 13 amino acids. Trimming removed 4 bases at V and 7 bases at J, with 13 bases between. The CDR3 DNA follows: TGTGCCAGCAGCTCAGACAGGATCGGGACCCAGTACTTC. It translates to CASSSDRIGTQYF. The variable domain in full, completed from reference TRBV7-2 and TRBJ2-5, reads GAGVSQSPSNKVTEKGKDVELRCDPISGHTALYWYRQSLGQGLEFLIYFQGNSAPDKSGLPSDRFSAERTGGSVSTLTIQRTQQEDSAVYLCASSSDRIGTQYFGPGTRLLVL.

This clone was counted once. V gene TRBV29-1 combines with J gene TRBJ2-7; D uncertain. The V gene's germline CDR1 is SQVTM and CDR2 ANQGSEA. This CDR3 region has 13 residues. The V end was cut by 4 bases, the J end by 2 bases, with 12 bases between. The chain's CDR3 is CSVGSGGAYEQYF. DNA of the CDR3: TGCAGCGTTGGGTCGGGCGGAGCCTACGAGCAGTACTTC.

The chain uses TRBV18 and TRBJ2-5; D not resolved. Germline V CDR1 and CDR2: KGHSH, LQKENI. The V and J ends lost 3 bases and 5 bases respectively, with 10 bases between them. The CDR3 is made up of 13 amino acids. The CDR3 region is CASSPRFGETQYF. CDR3 DNA: TGTGCCAGCTCACCCCGGTTCGGGGAGACCCAGTACTTC.

The rearrangement joins TRBV10-3 to TRBJ2-5; no definite D call. V shed 4 bases and J shed 5 bases, with 11 bases lying between them. Germline assignment: CDR1 ENHRY and CDR2 SYGVKD. This CDR3 is built from 13 residues. The CDR3 DNA sequence: TGTGCCATCAGTGTTCTCCCCAAGGAGACCCAGTACTTC. Its translation: CAISVLPKETQYF.

This rearrangement joins TRBV7-3 to TRBJ2-7; no definite D call. Germline CDR1 is SGHTA and CDR2 is FQGTGA. V was pared by 6 bases and J by 3 bases, with 18 bases between. The CDR3 has 15 amino acids. CDR3 sequence: CASRNSDGSGYEQYF. In nucleotides, the CDR3 is TGTGCCAGCAGAAACTCGGACGGTTCCGGCTACGAGCAGTACTTC.

The chain recombines TRBV4-1 with TRBJ1-6; D unresolved. This CDR3 region has 13 residues. Looked up from germline, CDR1 is MGHRA and CDR2 is YSYEKL. Trimming took 0 bases from V and 10 from J, leaving 7 bases between them. Written as DNA, the CDR3 is TGCGCCAGCAGCCAAGATCAACAGTCACCCCTCCACTTT. Translation: CASSQDQQSPLHF.

V gene TRBV10-2 combines with J gene TRBJ2-1, with D possibly being TRBD2 (6 bases). The CDR3 length is 16 residues. V lost 2 bases, J lost 0 bases, and 11 bases lay in between. In germline, CDR1 is WSHSY, CDR2 SAAADI. The chain's CDR3 is CASSERRGSSYNEQFF. CDR3 nucleotide sequence: TGCGCCAGCAGTGAGAGGCGGGGAAGCTCCTACAATGAGCAGTTCTTC.

The chain recombines TRBV5-6 with TRBJ2-7, with D possibly TRBD1 on 5 matching bases. Trimming removed 4 bases from V and 0 bases from J, with 11 bases in between. Germline V gene data show CDR1 as SGHDT and CDR2 as YYEEEE. The CDR3 covers 14 residues. The CDR3, as DNA: TGTGCCAGCAGCCTCCAGGGAATCTCCTACGAGCAGTACTTC. It codes for CASSLQGISYEQYF.

V and J are TRBV6-1 and TRBJ1-2; D is ambiguous. This CDR3 is 15 amino acids long. Per germline, CDR1 MNHNS and CDR2 SASEGT. V was shortened by 8 bases and J by 4 bases, with 20 bases between the two germline ends. Here the CDR3 reads CASGFSLEVIYGYTF. CDR3 coding DNA: TGTGCCAGCGGCTTCAGTCTGGAGGTGATCTATGGCTACACCTTC.

The chain is built from TRBV5-6 and TRBJ1-4; 11 nucleotides align to TRBD1. The V gene's germline CDR1 is SGHDT and CDR2 YYEEEE. V lost 4 bases, J lost 2 bases, and 4 bases stayed unmatched. This CDR3 region has 16 residues. CDR3 in amino acids: CASSEGQGATNEKLFF. DNA for the CDR3: TGTGCCAGCAGCGAAGGACAGGGGGCCACTAATGAAAAACTGTTTTTT.

The chain uses TRBV12-5 and TRBJ2-7; D possibly corresponds to TRBD1 (5 bases). V dropped 1 base and J dropped 7 bases, with 17 bases sitting between them. The CDR3 covers 15 residues. Germline-derived CDR1 and CDR2 are LGHNT and FRNRAP. CDR3 sequence: CASGLGWSRQGEQYF. CDR3 in DNA: TGTGCTAGTGGTTTGGGGTGGTCTCGGCAGGGAGAGCAGTACTTC.

The V and J genes are TRBV5-4 and TRBJ2-7; the match to TRBD1 covers 8 bases. The germline V gene encodes CDR1 SGHNT and CDR2 YYREEE (reference sequence). The CDR3 runs to 16 residues. V lost 3 bases, J lost 3 bases, and 11 bases stayed unmatched. The CDR3 loop is CASSSSRDRTLYEQYF. Written as DNA, the CDR3 is TGTGCCAGCAGCTCGAGCCGGGACAGGACTCTCTACGAGCAGTACTTC.

The CDR3 protein is CASSPYGLRSGTDTQYF. In nucleotides, the CDR3 is TGCGCCAGCAGCCCCTACGGGCTACGATCTGGCACAGATACGCAGTATTTT. The chain is built from TRBV4-1 and TRBJ2-3; D not resolved. The CDR3 has 17 amino acids. Trimming pared 4 bases from V and 1 base from J, leaving 18 bases between. The germline V gene encodes CDR1 MGHRA and CDR2 YSYEKL.

The rearrangement uses TRBV4-3 and TRBJ2-1; D remains ambiguous. The CDR3 consists of 16 residues. Germline loops: CDR1 LGHNA, CDR2 YSLEER. The V gene lost 4 bases and the J gene lost 1 base, with 14 bases spanning the gap. In DNA, the CDR3 is TGCGCCAGCAGCCTAAGTGGAGTTAGTTCCTACAATGAGCAGTTCTTC. This codes for CASSLSGVSSYNEQFF.

The rearrangement links TRBV7-9 to TRBJ2-1, with D perhaps matching TRBD1 (5 bases). V was clipped by 5 bases and J by 8 bases, with 10 bases between them. Germline-derived CDR1 and CDR2 are SEHNR and FQNEAQ (reference sequence). The CDR3 contains 12 residues. The CDR3 DNA reads TGTGCCAGCAGCCCAGGGTTCGATGAGCAGTTCTTC. Amino acids: CASSPGFDEQFF.

CDR3 sequence (DNA): TGCGCCAGCAGCTTTACAGGGAGGGACACTGAAGCTTTCTTT. Its translation: CASSFTGRDTEAFF. The chain combines TRBV5-1 with TRBJ1-1; TRBD1 might be the D (6 bases). Germline V gene lookup returns CDR1 SGHRS and CDR2 YFSETQ. This CDR3 is 14 amino acids long. Trimming removed 2 bases at V and 3 bases at J, with 11 bases between.

V and J are TRBV28 and TRBJ1-1; D might be TRBD1 (6 bases). Germline CDR1 MDHEN, CDR2 SYDVKM. Trimming pared 5 bases from V and 1 base from J, leaving 23 bases between. This CDR3 has 18 residues. CDR3 sequence: CASSPTTWGASTNTEAFF. For the CDR3, the DNA is TGTGCCAGCAGTCCCACAACCTGGGGGGCTTCCACGAACACTGAAGCTTTCTTT.

J is TRBJ2-2 and V is TRBV30, with 7 bases aligning to TRBD2. CDR3 length: 15 amino acids. Germline assignment: CDR1 GTSNPN and CDR2 SVGIG (reference sequence). Trimming removed 0 bases from V and 2 bases from J; junction bases left unmatched: 3. CDR3 DNA sequence: TGTGCCTGGAGTGTAACGGGGGGTAACACCGGGGAGCTGTTTTTT. Protein product: CAWSVTGGNTGELFF.

V usage is TRBV7-8 and J usage is TRBJ1-4, with D unresolved. With 4 bases removed from V and 7 bases from J, the gap between germline ends came to 13 bases. The germline V gene encodes CDR1 SGHVS and CDR2 FQNEAQ. This CDR3 comprises 14 residues. CDR3 region: CASSSGLLAEKLFF. As DNA, the CDR3 is TGTGCCAGCAGCTCGGGCCTTCTGGCTGAAAAACTGTTTTTT.

The chain combines TRBV4-1 with TRBJ1-4; D uncertain. V was shortened by 1 base and J by 3 bases, with 21 bases between the two germline ends. The CDR3 is made up of 19 amino acids. Looked up from germline, CDR1 is MGHRA and CDR2 is YSYEKL. The CDR3 DNA sequence: TGCGCCAGCAGCCAAGTTACAGTTACGGTTTATGGGTCTAATGAAAAACTGTTTTTT. Its protein is CASSQVTVTVYGSNEKLFF.

The genes are TRBV6-4 and TRBJ1-1; D might be TRBD1 (6 bases). Germline CDR1 MRHNA, CDR2 SNTAGT. Trimming shortened V by 3 bases and J by 1 base, and 6 bases separated the two germline ends. CDR3 length equals 13 residues. The CDR3 is CASSEGANTEAFF. The CDR3 DNA follows: TGTGCCAGCAGTGAGGGGGCGAACACTGAAGCTTTCTTT.

The chain is built from TRBV7-9 and TRBJ1-2, with TRBD1 identical over 8 bases. CDR1 is SEHNR and CDR2 is FQNEAQ in the germline V gene (reference sequence). J gave up 5 bases and V 6 bases, and 5 bases lay outside the gene matches. The CDR3 extends over 13 amino acids. CDR3 in DNA: TGTGCCAGCAGTCTACAGGGGGAGTATGGCTACACCTTC. This codes for CASSLQGEYGYTF.

The gene calls are TRBV13 and TRBJ2-7; 10 bases fit TRBD2. CDR1 is PRHDT and CDR2 is FYEKMQ in the germline V gene (reference sequence). V was clipped by 6 bases and J by 5 bases; unmatched bases: 7. The CDR3 is 14 residues long. The CDR3 nucleotides are TGTGCCAGCAGAAGCCTAGCGGGAGCAGACGAGCAGTACTTC. It is translated as CASRSLAGADEQYF. Full variable domain (rest looked up from reference TRBV13 and TRBJ2-7): AAGVIQSPRHLIKEKRETATLKCYPIPRHDTVYWYQQGPGQDPQFLISFYEKMQSDKGSIPDRFSAQQFSDYHSELNMSSLELGDSALYFCASRSLAGADEQYFGPGTRLTVT.

The genes are TRBV7-8 and TRBJ1-5; D uncertain. V lost 3 bases to trimming and J lost 4 bases, with 7 bases between them. Germline CDR1 and CDR2: SGHVS and FQNEAQ. The CDR3 extends over 13 amino acids. In nucleotides, the CDR3 is TGTGCCAGCAGCTTCCGGGGAAATCAGCCCCAGCATTTT. Translation gives CASSFRGNQPQHF.

For the CDR3, the DNA is TGTGCCAGCAGTTCTATCTCCTACAATGAGCAGTTCTTC. Protein product: CASSSISYNEQFF. This sequence joins TRBV27 and TRBJ2-1; D gene uncertain. CDR1 MNHEY and CDR2 SMNVEV come from the germline V gene (reference sequence). CDR3 length: 13 amino acids. V lost 4 bases to trimming and J lost 0 bases, with 4 bases between them.

This clone was found once. The chain joins TRBV29-1 to TRBJ1-2; D is uncertain. Germline V gene lookup returns CDR1 SQVTM and CDR2 ANQGSEA. V lost 3 bases to trimming and J lost 0 bases, with 11 bases between them. The CDR3 contains 14 residues. As DNA, the CDR3 is TGCAGCGTTGATCGGGCGAAAGCTAACTATGGCTACACCTTC. This translates into CSVDRAKANYGYTF.

This clone has a single count. The chain couples TRBV27 to TRBJ2-3; D is possibly TRBD2 (6 bases). Germline V gene sequence: CDR1 MNHEY, CDR2 SMNVEV (reference sequence). The V end was cut by 6 bases, the J end by 2 bases, with 18 bases between. The CDR3 runs 16 residues. The CDR3 spells CASRPYSSVHTDTQYF. Written as DNA, the CDR3 is TGTGCCAGCAGACCCTACTCTAGCGTGCACACAGATACGCAGTATTTT.

This clone showed up just once. In nucleotides, the CDR3 is TGTGCCAGCAGGATGACGGGTGGAAACACCATATATTTT. Translating it yields CASRMTGGNTIYF. The V call is TRBV28, the J call TRBJ1-3; the D is unclear. Germline loops: CDR1 MDHEN, CDR2 SYDVKM. This CDR3 region has 13 residues. V lost 6 bases and J 3 bases, leaving 9 bases between the germline ends. The full variable domain, its missing parts supplied by reference TRBV28 and TRBJ1-3, is DVKVTQSSRYLVKRTGEKVFLECVQDMDHENMFWYRQDPGLGLRLIYFSYDVKMKEKGDIPEGYSVSREKKERFSLILESASTNQTSMYLCASRMTGGNTIYFGEGSWLTVV.

J is TRBJ2-3 and V is TRBV5-4, with D tentatively TRBD1 (6 bases). This CDR3 is 16 amino acids long. Trimming stripped 4 bases from V and 6 bases from J, with 21 bases between. Germline V gene sequence: CDR1 SGHNT, CDR2 YYREEE (reference sequence). CDR3 in DNA: TGTGCCAGCAGCCTTTCCTCGGGACACCAAGGGGATACGCAGTATTTT. This codes for CASSLSSGHQGDTQYF. The full variable domain, rest sourced from reference TRBV5-4 and TRBJ2-3, is ETGVTQSPTHLIKTRGQQVTLRCSSQSGHNTVSWYQQALGQGPQFIFQYYREEENGRGNFPPRFSGLQFPNYSSELNVNALELDDSALYLCASSLSSGHQGDTQYFGPGTRLTVL.